This T cell receptor (beta chain) emerged from a study of CD8 T cells in Susac syndrome. RNA in amounts of roughly 0.5 to 1 ug was reverse transcribed with random hexamers. TCRdb reanalysed the immunoSEQ multiplex PCR reads using MiXCR and keeps one entry per CDR3 protein. The sample records some 130,000 distinct CDR3 sequences, just under 95% being singletons. Germline CDR1 is LNHNV and CDR2 is YYDKDF (reference sequence). The CDR3 contains 15 residues. V was trimmed by 3 bases and J by 3 bases, leaving 14 bases between them. This receptor was identified in a human donor with Susac syndrome. Input material: CD8+ T cells from PBMCs. The chain recombines TRBV15 with TRBJ1-1, with D tentatively TRBD1 (6 bases). In nucleotides, the CDR3 is TGTGCCACCAGCAGGCTACAGGGAGGGGACACTGAAGCTTTCTTT. Translated: CATSRLQGGDTEAFF.